One T cell receptor (beta chain) is described in this entry. The data derive from a study of shared clonotypes between healthy human individuals. TCRdb's copy holds only in-frame clones and misses some; the assay was immunoSEQ multiplex PCR. The sample includes some 2,500,000 clones, less than 95% seen only once; the top ten take approximately 0.4%. The sequencing sample was made of naive CD4+ T cells from PBMCs. Stated subset: CD45RA+ positively selected. This clonotype was sampled from a man aged 18-30 years in good health. Some clones in this sample may be carry-over from other donors' samples.

The CDR3 bases are TGTGCCAGCAGCTTGCGGCGGGAGGGTGAGCAGTTCTTC. Its translation is CASSLRREGEQFF. This chain joins TRBV7-2 and TRBJ2-1, with 9 positions matching TRBD2. The germline V gene encodes CDR1 SGHTA and CDR2 FQGNSA. This CDR3 region has 13 residues. The ends lost 3 bases at V and 9 bases at J; junction bases unmatched: 3.